The 26 T cell receptor beta chains listed next were all sequenced from one sample in a study of response to subunit inactivated influenza vaccine. Using its own MiXCR run on the RT-PCR reads, TCRdb lists one record per CDR3 protein. The table lists roughly 160,000 distinct CDR3 sequences, approximately 11% of them singletons. The specimen comprised non-naive T cells sorted from PBMCs, sampled about 6 weeks after vaccination. These receptors were obtained from a man in his fifties or sixties who received an inactivated influenza vaccine.

The sample holds a few counts of this clonotype. A clone one base away is much larger, so this may be a read error. This chain joins TRBV6-1 and TRBJ1-2, with 7 bases fitting TRBD1. CDR3 length: 12 residues. Germline CDR1 is MNHNS and CDR2 is SASEGT. Losses at the gene ends were 7 bases for V and 6 bases for J; bases not matched to a gene: 5. For the CDR3, the DNA is TGTGCCAGCACTGACAGGGTGGATGGCTACACCTTC. Protein sequence: CASTDRVDGYTF.

This clonotype was picked up a small number of times. In DNA, the CDR3 is TGTGCCAGCAGCTTACCGAGCGGGCGGAAAGATACGCAGTATTTT. It specifies CASSLPSGRKDTQYF. The gene calls are TRBV7-2 and TRBJ2-3; possible D gene TRBD2, 6 bases. Trimming pared 2 bases from V and 5 bases from J, leaving 14 bases between. Germline V gene lookup returns CDR1 SGHTA and CDR2 FQGNSA. The CDR3 totals 15 residues. The variable domain in full, completed from reference TRBV7-2 and TRBJ2-3, reads GAGVSQSPSNKVTEKGKDVELRCDPISGHTALYWYRQSLGQGLEFLIYFQGNSAPDKSGLPSDRFSAERTGGSVSTLTIQRTQQEDSAVYLCASSLPSGRKDTQYFGPGTRLTVL.

The chain links TRBV20-1 to TRBJ2-7; D unresolved. CDR3 length: 13 amino acids. The V and J ends lost 0 bases and 6 bases respectively, with 12 bases between them. Looked up from germline, CDR1 is DFQATT and CDR2 is SNEGSKA (reference sequence). In DNA form, the CDR3 reads TGCAGTGCTAGAGATTTGGAGAACGGCGAGCAGTACTTC. It encodes CSARDLENGEQYF.

This chain links TRBV4-3 with TRBJ1-2, with D uncertain. The CDR3 spans 16 residues. CDR1 is LGHNA and CDR2 is YSLEER in the germline V gene. V lost 0 bases, J lost 2 bases, and 13 bases lay in between. The CDR3 loop is CASSQDSGVTNYGYTF. The CDR3 DNA sequence: TGCGCCAGCAGCCAAGATTCCGGGGTTACGAACTATGGCTACACCTTC.

This clonotype was observed many times. The J gene is TRBJ2-3, the V gene TRBV5-1; 9 nucleotides agree with TRBD1. J gave up 0 bases and V 3 bases, and 2 bases lay outside the gene matches. This CDR3 has 15 amino acids. Germline V gene data show CDR1 as SGHRS and CDR2 as YFSETQ. The DNA of the CDR3 is TGCGCCAGCAGCTACGGGACAGGGAGCACAGATACGCAGTATTTT. It translates to CASSYGTGSTDTQYF.

This clonotype turned up a few times. The genes are TRBV28 and TRBJ1-1, with TRBD1 matching over 10 bases. This CDR3 spans 17 amino acids. V gave up 4 bases and J gave up 1 base; unmatched junction bases: 9. CDR1 and CDR2 (germline): MDHEN, SYDVKM. As DNA, the CDR3 is TGTGCCAGCAGTTCCGGGACAGGGGCGGGAGAGAACACTGAAGCTTTCTTT. Its translation is CASSSGTGAGENTEAFF.

This clonotype came up a few times. The CDR3, as DNA: TGTGCCAGCAGCCCGGACTCCGGGGAGCTGTTTTTT. The encoded protein is CASSPDSGELFF. The genes are TRBV12-3 or TRBV12-4 and TRBJ2-2; D perhaps matches TRBD2 (5 bases). V lost 6 bases and J 6 bases, leaving 8 bases between the germline ends. This CDR3 has 12 amino acids.

Ten or more counts support this clonotype. This chain links TRBV29-1 with TRBJ1-6; weak D call: TRBD1 (5 bases). This CDR3 comprises 13 residues. Looked up from germline, CDR1 is SQVTM and CDR2 is ANQGSEA. Trimming stripped 4 bases from V and 5 bases from J, with 9 bases between. CDR3 in amino acids: CSVADTNNSPLHF. CDR3 DNA: TGCAGCGTTGCGGACACAAATAATTCACCCCTCCACTTT. The whole variable domain, filled in from reference TRBV29-1 and TRBJ1-6, reads SAVISQKPSRDICQRGTSLTIQCQVDSQVTMMFWYRQQPGQSLTLIATANQGSEATYESGFVIDKFPISRPNLTFSTLTVSNMSPEDSSIYLCSVADTNNSPLHFGNGTRLTVT.

The V gene is TRBV5-6, the J gene TRBJ2-6; D gene ambiguous. Germline CDR1 and CDR2: SGHDT and YYEEEE. The CDR3 is 15 amino acids. Trimming left V 4 bases short and J 0 bases short, with 8 bases between. This CDR3 is CASSPYTSGANVLTF. DNA of the CDR3: TGTGCCAGCAGCCCATACACCTCTGGGGCCAACGTCCTGACTTTC.

This clonotype came up many times. This CDR3 reads CASKLREETQYF. The DNA of the CDR3 is TGTGCCAGCAAACTTAGGGAGGAGACCCAGTACTTC. The chain combines TRBV6-2 or TRBV6-3 with TRBJ2-5; D is perhaps TRBD2 (5 bases). The germline CDR1 and CDR2 sequences are MNHEY and SVGEGT. This CDR3 contains 12 residues. Trimming cost V 7 bases and J 5 bases, with 11 bases left between them.

This clonotype showed up many times. V is TRBV12-3 or TRBV12-4 and J is TRBJ2-2; no definite D call. The CDR3 is made up of 13 amino acids. V lost 10 bases and J 2 bases, leaving 11 bases between the germline ends. The CDR3 nucleotides are TGTGCCACCAACCGCGATAACACCGGGGAGCTGTTTTTT. Encoded protein: CATNRDNTGELFF.

This clonotype was seen more than once but under ten times. This chain joins TRBV12-3 or TRBV12-4 and TRBJ2-2; 9 nucleotides align to TRBD1. Trimming cost V 4 bases and J 7 bases; bases outside gene matches: 4. This CDR3 has 14 residues. In DNA, the CDR3 is TGTGCCAGCAGTTGGAGGACAGGGGTCGGGGAGCTGTTTTTT. Its protein product is CASSWRTGVGELFF.

This clonotype was seen repeatedly, ten times or more. Here the CDR3 DNA reads TGTGCCAGCAGAATCCGGGACGTCACCGGGGAGCTGTTTTTT. It codes for CASRIRDVTGELFF. The J gene is TRBJ2-2, the V gene TRBV6-1; the D call may be TRBD1 or TRBD2 (5 bases each). This CDR3 has 14 residues. Trimming took 6 bases from V and 4 from J, leaving 12 bases between them. Germline V gene sequence: CDR1 MNHNS, CDR2 SASEGT.

This clonotype was seen more than once but under ten times. This sequence joins TRBV11-2 and TRBJ2-5; D is ambiguous. This CDR3 contains 13 residues. Trimming took off 3 bases at V and 5 bases at J, with 10 bases between the two ends. Germline CDR1 reads SGHAT; CDR2 reads FQNNGV. CDR3 nucleotide sequence: TGTGCCAGCAGCTTGTCAGTCTTGGAGACCCAGTACTTC. It yields the protein CASSLSVLETQYF.

This clonotype turned up a few times. The gene calls are TRBV6-5 and TRBJ1-4, with TRBD1 as a possible D gene (5 bases). With 4 bases removed from V and 7 bases from J, the gap between germline ends came to 13 bases. The CDR3 is made up of 14 amino acids. Germline V lookup: CDR1 MNHEY, CDR2 SVGAGI. As DNA, the CDR3 is TGTGCCAGCAGTTGGTTTGGGGGGAGTGAAAAACTGTTTTTT. Translated: CASSWFGGSEKLFF.

The V gene is TRBV12-3 or TRBV12-4, the J gene TRBJ2-7, with D perhaps assigned TRBD1 or TRBD2 (5 bases each). This CDR3 spans 15 amino acids. The V end was cut by 2 bases, the J end by 0 bases, with 11 bases between. CDR3 sequence reads: CASSLSGGGSYEQYF. Here the CDR3 DNA reads TGTGCCAGCAGTTTATCGGGTGGGGGCTCCTACGAGCAGTACTTC.

The chain has TRBV27 and TRBJ2-1; TRBD2 matches 8 bases. The CDR3 consists of 16 residues. V shed 5 bases, J shed 8 bases, and the junction held 14 bases outside the gene matches. In germline, CDR1 is MNHEY, CDR2 SMNVEV (reference sequence). The CDR3 region is CASSPLGRGASYEQFF. In DNA, the CDR3 is TGTGCCAGCAGTCCCCTCGGGCGGGGGGCCTCTTATGAGCAGTTCTTC.

This clonotype has a handful of counts. This rearrangement joins TRBV27 to TRBJ1-6, with 7 bases identical to TRBD1. The CDR3 length is 16 residues. Trimming at V came to 5 bases and at J to 3 bases, leaving 7 bases not matched to a gene. In germline, CDR1 is MNHEY, CDR2 SMNVEV (reference sequence). The CDR3 nucleotides are TGTGCCAGCAGTCAACAGGGGCCCTTCTATAATTCACCCCTCCACTTT. Translated: CASSQQGPFYNSPLHF.

This clonotype turned up a few times. This chain connects TRBV7-7 to TRBJ2-5; D gene unclear. V lost 3 bases to trimming and J lost 7 bases, with 21 bases between them. CDR3 size: 16 residues. CDR1 is SSHAT, CDR2 FNYEAQ, per germline (reference sequence). The CDR3 loop is CASSLDIAFTGWTQYF. In DNA form, the CDR3 reads TGTGCCAGCAGCTTGGATATAGCCTTCACCGGATGGACCCAGTACTTC.

Regarding this clonotype: One end of the junction fails to match germline, which may point to a read error. The chain uses TRBV20-1 and TRBJ1-3; no reliable D call. CDR3 length: 17 residues. The germline gives CDR1 DFQATT, CDR2 SNEGSKA (reference sequence). Here the CDR3 reads CSASPAGGVASGNTIYF. CDR3 coding DNA: TGCAGTGCTAGTCCCGCAGGAGGAGTGGCCTCTGGTAACACCATATATTTT.

The chain uses TRBV3-1 and TRBJ1-2; D remains unclear. Trimming stripped 2 bases from V and 4 bases from J, with 14 bases between. The CDR3 runs to 15 residues. Germline CDR1 reads LGHDT; CDR2 reads YNNKEL (reference sequence). The CDR3 is CASSQFPGPTYGYTF. CDR3 nucleotides: TGTGCCAGCAGCCAATTTCCAGGACCGACCTATGGCTACACCTTC.

The chain joins TRBV7-9 to TRBJ2-5; 9 bases agree with TRBD2. The germline gives CDR1 SEHNR, CDR2 FQNEAQ (reference sequence). Trimming cost V 5 bases and J 2 bases; bases outside gene matches: 3. The CDR3 length is 14 residues. As DNA, the CDR3 is TGTGCCAGCAGCGTGGCGGGGGGGCAAGAGACCCAGTACTTC. Its protein product is CASSVAGGQETQYF.

Only one count was recorded for this clonotype. This chain connects TRBV5-6 to TRBJ2-5, with 7 bases lining up with TRBD1. This CDR3 contains 14 residues. V was pared by 4 bases and J by 2 bases, with 5 bases of the junction left unmatched. Looked up from germline, CDR1 is SGHDT and CDR2 is YYEEEE. The CDR3 sequence: CASSPRTGQETQYF. The CDR3 coding sequence is TGTGCCAGCAGCCCCCGGACAGGTCAAGAGACCCAGTACTTC.

This clonotype was picked up many times. The chain uses TRBV27 and TRBJ2-5; D remains ambiguous. Deletions cut 11 bases from V and 4 bases from J, with 17 bases between. The CDR3 consists of 13 residues. Germline loops: CDR1 MNHEY, CDR2 SMNVEV (reference sequence). This CDR3 is CASPLGVRETQYF. The CDR3 nucleotides are TGTGCCTCCCCCCTAGGAGTTCGAGAGACCCAGTACTTC.

The CDR3 spells CSARGEQGNQPQHF. The CDR3 nucleotides read TGCAGTGCTAGAGGGGAACAGGGGAATCAGCCCCAGCATTTT. This chain uses TRBV20-1 with TRBJ1-5; 7 bases line up with TRBD1. CDR3 length equals 14 residues. Germline CDR1 DFQATT, CDR2 SNEGSKA (reference sequence). Trimming cost V 1 base and J 4 bases; bases outside gene matches: 4.

This chain uses TRBV20-1 with TRBJ1-2, with TRBD1 identical over 10 bases. In germline, CDR1 is DFQATT, CDR2 SNEGSKA (reference sequence). The CDR3 extends over 16 amino acids. V was pared by 6 bases and J by 1 base, with 11 bases of the junction left unmatched. Here the CDR3 reads CSAPDRGRFDNYGYTF. CDR3 nucleotides: TGCAGTGCCCCCGACAGGGGGCGATTCGATAACTATGGCTACACCTTC.